The subject of this entry is one T cell receptor beta chain. The antigen remains undetermined. This specimen comes from a study of post-analysis software for immune sequencing data. Study-level background: The study covered relapsing-remitting, secondary progressive and progressive-relapsing courses of multiple sclerosis.

Study observations and caveats: The study found TRBV5-6, TRBV5-1 and TRBV20-1 among roughly 5 TRBV segments more frequent in patients than controls. Versus controls, multiple sclerosis patients showed significantly lower diversity (normalized Chao1).

Unique molecular identifiers were carried by the TCR beta cDNA libraries. TCRdb ran MiXCR on the PCR reads and lists one entry per CDR3 protein. The repertoire holds about 460,000 distinct CDR3 sequences, with 40% to 55% as singletons. The CDR3 sequence is 16 residues long. V trimming: 2 bases; J trimming: 1 base; junction bases outside the gene matches: 8. CDR1 and CDR2 (germline): SGDLS, YYNGEE. The specimen was blood. The clonotype comes from a girl aged 10-17 years with multiple sclerosis. V usage is TRBV9 and J usage is TRBJ2-7; 8 bases map to TRBD2. The CDR3 is CASSVFSGSPSYEQYF. As DNA, the CDR3 is TGTGCCAGCAGCGTTTTCAGCGGGAGTCCTTCCTACGAGCAGTACTTC. Full variable domain (outside the CDR3, taken from reference TRBV9 and TRBJ2-7): DSGVTQTPKHLITATGQRVTLRCSPRSGDLSVYWYQQSLDQGLQFLIQYYNGEERAKGNILERFSAQQFPDLHSELNLSSLELGDSALYFCASSVFSGSPSYEQYFGPGTRLTVT.